This TCR beta chain was obtained from a study of naive and memory T cell subsets. Four PCR rounds used nested alpha and beta constant region primers plus the SP2 primer. For blood and skin samples, reverse transcription used TCR alpha and beta constant primers. TCRdb called the 5' RACE reads again in MiXCR, with one record for every CDR3 protein. The data contain about 62,000 distinct CDR3 sequences, approximately 8.5% of them seen just once; the ten biggest clones take up about 19%. A UMI-containing oligonucleotide was joined by 3' ligation to the TCR cDNA template. Whole-blood samples were about 2.5 ml of peripheral blood from healthy adult volunteers. Reverse transcription used DNase-treated unsorted total RNA, aiming for 1 to 1000 ng. Germline V gene data show CDR1 as ENHRY and CDR2 as SYGVKD. Deletions cut 4 bases from V and 1 base from J, with 12 bases between. The CDR3 covers 15 residues. This clonotype was seen many times.

This clonotype was sampled from a female donor in good health. The chain recombines TRBV10-3 with TRBJ2-3; D not certain. In DNA form, the CDR3 reads TGTGCCATCAGTGCAGGACCCCTAGGCACAGATACGCAGTATTTT. Translated: CAISAGPLGTDTQYF.